What follows are 26 T cell receptor beta chains derived from one specimen sequenced in a study of blood T cell repertoires in COVID-19. Sequenced by immunoSEQ multiplex PCR; TCRdb stores in-frame clones only, minus some. The data contain 230,000 or so clones, roughly 84% of them seen just once; the ten biggest clones take up 2% to 2.5%. Input material: peripheral blood. Receptors were obtained from a man aged 40-50 years who had recovered from COVID-19.

This clone was recorded a few times. The V call is TRBV5-5, the J call TRBJ1-3; 7 positions match TRBD1. The germline V gene encodes CDR1 SGHKS and CDR2 YYEKEE (reference sequence). The junction had 10 bases not matched to a gene; V was cut back by 3 bases and J by 1 base. This CDR3 region has 17 residues. CDR3 nucleotides: TGTGCCAGCAGCTCCGACCTCGACAGGGCGTCTGGAAACACCATATATTTT. Translating gives CASSSDLDRASGNTIYF.

The chain combines TRBV25-1 with TRBJ2-3, with D possibly matching TRBD2 (6 bases). The germline V and J ends were trimmed by 5 bases and 1 base, with 10 bases remaining between them. CDR1 and CDR2 (germline): MGHDK, SYGVNS. CDR3 size: 14 residues. CDR3 residues: CASSLALGTDTQYF. As DNA, the CDR3 is TGTGCCAGCAGTCTAGCGTTAGGCACAGATACGCAGTATTTT.

This clone has a handful of counts. The rearrangement links TRBV19 to TRBJ1-2; D may be TRBD1 (6 bases). CDR1 and CDR2 from the germline V gene are LNHDA and SQIVND (reference sequence). V was trimmed by 1 base and J by 9 bases, leaving 12 bases between them. The length of the CDR3 is 13 residues. The CDR3 DNA follows: TGTGCCAGTAGTATAGGGACAGTACCAAGCTACACCTTC. Protein product: CASSIGTVPSYTF.

Here the CDR3 reads CASSRNRYQETQYF. The CDR3 DNA sequence: TGTGCCAGCAGCCGGAACAGGTACCAAGAGACCCAGTACTTC. V and J are TRBV3-1 (or the pseudogene TRBV3-2) and TRBJ2-5, with D possibly matching TRBD1 (5 bases). This CDR3 comprises 14 residues. Trimming took 4 bases from V and 0 from J, leaving 9 bases between them. Germline CDR1 reads LGHDT; CDR2 reads YNNKEL (reference sequence).

The gene calls are TRBV19 and TRBJ1-3; 8 positions agree with TRBD1. CDR1 LNHDA and CDR2 SQIVND come from the germline V gene (reference sequence). The length of the CDR3 is 16 residues. The ends lost 6 bases at V and 0 bases at J; junction bases unmatched: 7. CDR3 loop: CASRAGTGSSGNTIYF. As DNA, the CDR3 is TGTGCCAGTAGAGCCGGGACAGGCAGCTCTGGAAACACCATATATTTT. The complete variable domain, with remaining parts taken from reference TRBV19 and TRBJ1-3, reads DGGITQSPKYLFRKEGQNVTLSCEQNLNHDAMYWYRQDPGQGLRLIYYSQIVNDFQKGDIAEGYSVSREKKESFPLTVTSAQKNPTAFYLCASRAGTGSSGNTIYFGEGSWLTVV.

This clone has more than one count but fewer than ten. The chain is built from TRBV19 and TRBJ1-2; 7 bases are a match to TRBD1. Losses at the gene ends were 7 bases for V and 8 bases for J; bases not matched to a gene: 10. The CDR3 contains 13 residues. Germline V CDR1 and CDR2: LNHDA, SQIVND (reference sequence). CDR3 nucleotides: TGTGCCAGTACCGGACAGGTTTTGATCGGCTACACCTTC. Translating gives CASTGQVLIGYTF.

This clone was observed a few times. This same CDR3 is encoded by further DNA sequences in the sample. The J gene is TRBJ1-5, the V gene TRBV19; 8 bases map to TRBD1. CDR1 is LNHDA and CDR2 is SQIVND in the germline V gene (reference sequence). V shed 5 bases, J shed 4 bases, and the junction held 1 base outside the gene matches. The CDR3 spans 13 residues. CDR3 sequence reads: CASSRDRNQPQHF. In DNA form, the CDR3 reads TGTGCCAGTAGTCGGGACAGGAATCAGCCCCAGCATTTT.

The chain employs TRBV18 and TRBJ2-3, with D perhaps matching TRBD1 (6 bases). V was clipped by 6 bases and J by 6 bases, with 13 bases between them. The CDR3 runs 13 residues. Looked up from germline, CDR1 is KGHSH and CDR2 is LQKENI. The CDR3 DNA reads as TGTGCCAGCTCCCCGAACAGGGCCGATACGCAGTATTTT. Protein sequence: CASSPNRADTQYF.

The V and J genes are TRBV7-2 and TRBJ2-5; 7 bases match TRBD2. The trim removed 3 bases at V and 5 bases at J, leaving 0 bases unmatched. The germline gives CDR1 SGHTA, CDR2 FQGNSA. The CDR3 is 12 residues long. The CDR3 DNA reads TGTGCCAGCAGCTTTAGCGGGGAGACCCAGTACTTC. It is translated as CASSFSGETQYF.

The genes are TRBV5-6 and TRBJ1-1; weak D call: TRBD1 (5 bases). The ends were cut back, 4 bases at V and 3 bases at J, with 19 bases in the middle. Germline V gives CDR1 SGHDT, CDR2 YYEEEE. The CDR3 totals 16 residues. CDR3 DNA sequence: TGTGCCAGCAGCCCACTCCAGGGTGGATACGACACTGAAGCTTTCTTT. The encoded protein is CASSPLQGGYDTEAFF.

The chain links TRBV13 to TRBJ2-5; D gene uncertain. CDR3 length equals 14 residues. Germline CDR1 is PRHDT and CDR2 is FYEKMQ (reference sequence). V was pared by 0 bases and J by 2 bases, with 7 bases between. CDR3 DNA sequence: TGTGCCAGCAGCTTAGGACAGTTACAAGAGACCCAGTACTTC. Its translation: CASSLGQLQETQYF. Supplemented by reference TRBV13 and TRBJ2-5, the full variable domain reads AAGVIQSPRHLIKEKRETATLKCYPIPRHDTVYWYQQGPGQDPQFLISFYEKMQSDKGSIPDRFSAQQFSDYHSELNMSSLELGDSALYFCASSLGQLQETQYFGPGTRLLVL.

This chain links TRBV7-8 with TRBJ2-1; possible D gene TRBD2, 5 bases. V lost 1 base, J lost 9 bases, and 13 bases lay in between. CDR3 length equals 14 residues. From germline, CDR1 is SGHVS and CDR2 FQNEAQ. This chain's CDR3 is CASSLGPTRGEQFF. The DNA of the CDR3 is TGTGCCAGCAGCTTAGGGCCTACCCGGGGTGAGCAGTTCTTC.

The rearrangement links TRBV2 to TRBJ2-7; weak D call: TRBD1 (6 bases). There are 13 residues in the CDR3. Germline-derived CDR1 and CDR2 are SNHLY and FYNNEI. Trimming took 6 bases from V and 7 from J, leaving 16 bases between them. The CDR3 here is CASRKGTTGEQYF. CDR3 in DNA: TGTGCCAGCAGGAAAGGGACAACGGGTGAGCAGTACTTC.

The CDR3 region has the DNA TGTGCCAGCAGGAAGACAGGAGTCGATACGCAGTATTTT. Protein: CASRKTGVDTQYF. This rearrangement joins TRBV6-5 to TRBJ2-3, with D possibly matching TRBD1 (6 bases). Germline loops: CDR1 MNHEY, CDR2 SVGAGI. V gave up 6 bases and J gave up 6 bases, with 13 bases separating them. This CDR3 is built from 13 residues.

This chain connects TRBV24-1 to TRBJ2-2; D is perhaps TRBD1 (6 bases). CDR3 length: 13 residues. Trimming removed 3 bases at V and 7 bases at J, with 8 bases between. From germline, CDR1 is KGHDR and CDR2 SFDVKD. Here the CDR3 reads CATSDTGIGELFF. CDR3 bases: TGTGCCACCAGTGATACAGGGATCGGGGAGCTGTTTTTT.

The chain joins TRBV11-2 to TRBJ1-2; D might be TRBD1 (6 bases). The length of the CDR3 is 13 residues. Germline V gives CDR1 SGHAT, CDR2 FQNNGV. V was trimmed by 5 bases and J by 5 bases, leaving 12 bases between them. CDR3: CASSQDSHYGYTF. The CDR3 nucleotides read TGTGCCAGCAGCCAGGACAGCCATTATGGCTACACCTTC.

This clone turned up a few times. The CDR3 nucleotides read TGTGCCAGCAGCTTGGCCGGGTTCGGAGGTAATTCACCCCTCCACTTT. Amino acids: CASSLAGFGGNSPLHF. The genes are TRBV11-2 and TRBJ1-6; D gene ambiguous. The germline V and J ends were trimmed by 3 bases and 6 bases, with 15 bases remaining between them. The germline gives CDR1 SGHAT, CDR2 FQNNGV. The CDR3 totals 16 residues.

The chain employs TRBV5-1 and TRBJ2-4; D remains unclear. Germline assignment: CDR1 SGHRS and CDR2 YFSETQ. V was shortened by 4 bases and J by 8 bases, with 16 bases between the two germline ends. The CDR3 length is 14 residues. The CDR3 coding sequence is TGCGCCAGCAGCCCTCCCTCGAGTGTGGACATTCAGTACTTC. Its translation is CASSPPSSVDIQYF. The variable domain in full, completed from reference TRBV5-1 and TRBJ2-4, reads KAGVTQTPRYLIKTRGQQVTLSCSPISGHRSVSWYQQTPGQGLQFLFEYFSETQRNKGNFPGRFSGRQFSNSRSEMNVSTLELGDSALYLCASSPPSSVDIQYFGAGTRLSVL.

The CDR3 nucleotides read TGTGCCAGCAGTCAAAAGAAAGGGGTTAATGAAAAACTGTTTTTT. It is translated as CASSQKKGVNEKLFF. The chain combines TRBV11-2 with TRBJ1-4; TRBD1 might be the D (5 bases). Germline values: CDR1 SGHAT, CDR2 FQNNGV. V lost 6 bases and J 4 bases, leaving 15 bases between the germline ends. The CDR3 spans 15 residues.

In its sample, this clone was seen a few times. The chain carries TRBV9 and TRBJ2-2; 10 positions match TRBD2. J was trimmed by 6 bases and V by 2 bases; bases with no gene match: 10. CDR3 size: 17 residues. Germline loops: CDR1 SGDLS, CDR2 YYNGEE. DNA for the CDR3: TGTGCCAGCAGCGTCCCAAGGGGGACTAGCGTCTCCGGGGAGCTGTTTTTT. This encodes CASSVPRGTSVSGELFF.

This chain joins TRBV24-1 and TRBJ2-7, with TRBD2 matching 12 bases. The V segment lost 7 bases and the J segment 1 base; nucleotides outside the gene matches: 4. The CDR3 runs to 15 residues. Germline-derived CDR1 and CDR2 are KGHDR and SFDVKD. DNA of the CDR3: TGTGCCACCAGCGGACTAGCGGGACAATCCTACGAGCAGTACTTC. This translates into CATSGLAGQSYEQYF.

On this clone itself: The same CDR3 is also encoded by other DNA sequences in this sample. This chain connects TRBV7-8 to TRBJ1-5, with D possibly matching TRBD1 (5 bases). V lost 0 bases, J lost 4 bases, and 7 bases lay in between. Germline CDR1 is SGHVS and CDR2 is FQNEAQ. This CDR3 comprises 14 residues. For the CDR3, the DNA is TGTGCCAGCAGCTTAGCAGCAGGGAATCAGCCCCAGCATTTT. Translation: CASSLAAGNQPQHF. The full variable domain, in which reference TRBV7-8 and TRBJ1-5 provide the parts outside the CDR3, is GAGVSQSPRYKVAKRGQDVALRCDPISGHVSLFWYQQALGQGPEFLTYFQNEAQLDKSGLPSDRFFAERPEGSVSTLKIQRTQQEDSAVYLCASSLAAGNQPQHFGDGTRLSIL.

The V call is TRBV3-1 (or the pseudogene TRBV3-2), the J call TRBJ2-7, with D perhaps TRBD1 (6 bases). CDR3 length: 15 amino acids. Trimming left V 3 bases short and J 3 bases short, with 15 bases between. Germline loops: CDR1 LGHDT, CDR2 YNNKEL (reference sequence). The CDR3 reads CASSHWGDRFYEQYF. The CDR3 bases are TGTGCCAGCAGCCATTGGGGCGACAGGTTCTACGAGCAGTACTTC.

The chain recombines TRBV7-2 with TRBJ2-2, with 10 positions matching TRBD1. CDR1 is SGHTA and CDR2 is FQGNSA in the germline V gene. The V and J ends lost 4 bases and 3 bases, in that order; junction bases with no gene match: 5. This CDR3 contains 16 residues. The CDR3 sequence: CASSSRTGGYTGELFF. The CDR3, as DNA: TGTGCCAGCAGCTCTCGGACAGGGGGATACACCGGGGAGCTGTTTTTT. Complete variable domain (other parts from reference TRBV7-2 and TRBJ2-2): GAGVSQSPSNKVTEKGKDVELRCDPISGHTALYWYRQSLGQGLEFLIYFQGNSAPDKSGLPSDRFSAERTGGSVSTLTIQRTQQEDSAVYLCASSSRTGGYTGELFFGEGSRLTVL.

The rearrangement links TRBV19 to TRBJ1-5, with D hard to call. Germline assignment: CDR1 LNHDA and CDR2 SQIVND (reference sequence). The V end was cut by 9 bases, the J end by 5 bases, with 11 bases between. The CDR3 length is 12 residues. The CDR3 reads CASGLRYQPQHF. CDR3 in DNA: TGTGCCAGCGGACTAAGGTATCAGCCCCAGCATTTT. Drawing the rest from reference TRBV19 and TRBJ1-5, the complete variable domain is DGGITQSPKYLFRKEGQNVTLSCEQNLNHDAMYWYRQDPGQGLRLIYYSQIVNDFQKGDIAEGYSVSREKKESFPLTVTSAQKNPTAFYLCASGLRYQPQHFGDGTRLSIL.

The chain links TRBV29-1 to TRBJ2-3; D is possibly TRBD2 (5 bases). Looked up from germline, CDR1 is SQVTM and CDR2 is ANQGSEA. The V end was cut by 6 bases, the J end by 0 bases, with 16 bases between. This CDR3 contains 15 residues. The CDR3 DNA sequence: TGCAGCGTGGATATATTCGGGGATAGCACAGATACGCAGTATTTT. Protein sequence: CSVDIFGDSTDTQYF.